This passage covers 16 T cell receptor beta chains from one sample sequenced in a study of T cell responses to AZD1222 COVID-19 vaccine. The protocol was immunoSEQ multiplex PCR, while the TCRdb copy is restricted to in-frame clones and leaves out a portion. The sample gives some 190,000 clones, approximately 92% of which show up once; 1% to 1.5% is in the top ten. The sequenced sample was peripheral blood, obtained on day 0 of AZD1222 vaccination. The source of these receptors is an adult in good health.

CDR3 in DNA: TGTGCCAGCAGCCCGGTAGGTCAGGGGCTAGGCTACACCTTC. It encodes CASSPVGQGLGYTF. The V call is TRBV4-2, the J call TRBJ1-2, with a possible D match to TRBD1 (6 bases). CDR3 length: 14 residues. Looked up from germline, CDR1 is LGHNA and CDR2 is YNFKEQ. V lost 4 bases and J lost 8, with 17 bases in between.

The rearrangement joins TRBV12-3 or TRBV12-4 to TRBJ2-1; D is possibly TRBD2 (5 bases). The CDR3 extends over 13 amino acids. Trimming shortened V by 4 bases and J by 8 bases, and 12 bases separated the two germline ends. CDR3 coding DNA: TGTGCCAGCAGTTCGACTTACGGGGATGAGCAGTTCTTC. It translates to CASSSTYGDEQFF.

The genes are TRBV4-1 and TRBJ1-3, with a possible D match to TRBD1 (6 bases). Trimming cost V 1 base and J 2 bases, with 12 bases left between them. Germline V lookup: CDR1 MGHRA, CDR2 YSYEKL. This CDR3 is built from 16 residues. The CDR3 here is CASSQGVWGPGNTIYF. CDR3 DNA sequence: TGCGCCAGCAGCCAAGGAGTTTGGGGGCCTGGAAACACCATATATTTT.

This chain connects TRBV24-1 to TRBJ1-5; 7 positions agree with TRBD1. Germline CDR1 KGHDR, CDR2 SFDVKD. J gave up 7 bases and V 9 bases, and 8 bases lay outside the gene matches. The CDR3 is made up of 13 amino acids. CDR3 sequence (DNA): TGTGCCACCGCCGACAGGGCGGACCAGCCCCAGCATTTT. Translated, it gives CATADRADQPQHF.

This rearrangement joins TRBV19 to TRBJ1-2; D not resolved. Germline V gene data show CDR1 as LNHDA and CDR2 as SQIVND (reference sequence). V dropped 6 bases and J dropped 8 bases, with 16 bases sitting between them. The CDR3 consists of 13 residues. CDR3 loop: CASRVLGPGGYTF. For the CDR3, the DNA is TGTGCCAGTAGGGTGCTGGGCCCGGGCGGCTACACCTTC.

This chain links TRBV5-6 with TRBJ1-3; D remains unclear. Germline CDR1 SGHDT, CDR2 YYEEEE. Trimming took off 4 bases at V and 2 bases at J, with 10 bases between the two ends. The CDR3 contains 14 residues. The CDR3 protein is CASSAQRAGNTIYF. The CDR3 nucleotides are TGTGCCAGCAGCGCCCAGCGAGCTGGAAACACCATATATTTT. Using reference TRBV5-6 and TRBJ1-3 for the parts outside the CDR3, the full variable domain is DAGVTQSPTHLIKTRGQQVTLRCSPKSGHDTVSWYQQALGQGPQFIFQYYEEEERQRGNFPDRFSGHQFPNYSSELNVNALLLGDSALYLCASSAQRAGNTIYFGEGSWLTVV.

The CDR3 loop is CASSPGTDNSPLHF. CDR3 nucleotides: TGTGCCAGCAGCCCCGGGACAGATAATTCACCCCTCCACTTT. The rearrangement uses TRBV5-6 and TRBJ1-6, with TRBD1 identical over 7 bases. Germline V gene lookup returns CDR1 SGHDT and CDR2 YYEEEE. V shed 4 bases and J 5 bases; nucleotides not matched to a gene: 3. The CDR3 has 14 amino acids.

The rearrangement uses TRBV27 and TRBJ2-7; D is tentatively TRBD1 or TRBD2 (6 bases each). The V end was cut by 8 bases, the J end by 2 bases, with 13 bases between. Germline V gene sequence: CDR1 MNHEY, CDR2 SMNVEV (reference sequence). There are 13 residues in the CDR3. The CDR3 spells CASQPGATYEQYF. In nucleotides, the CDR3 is TGTGCCAGCCAGCCGGGGGCGACCTACGAGCAGTACTTC.

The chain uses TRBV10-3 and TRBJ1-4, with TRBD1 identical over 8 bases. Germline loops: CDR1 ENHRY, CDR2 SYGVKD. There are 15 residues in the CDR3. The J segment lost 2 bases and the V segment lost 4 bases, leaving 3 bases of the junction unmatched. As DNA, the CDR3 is TGTGCCATCAGTGCCCAGGGGGCTACTAATGAAAAACTGTTTTTT. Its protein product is CAISAQGATNEKLFF.

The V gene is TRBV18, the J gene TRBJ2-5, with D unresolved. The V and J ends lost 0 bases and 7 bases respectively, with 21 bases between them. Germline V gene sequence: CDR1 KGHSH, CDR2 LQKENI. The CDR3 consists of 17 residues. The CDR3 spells CASSPPLRSSVGATQYF. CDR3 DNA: TGTGCCAGCTCACCACCTCTCCGGAGCTCGGTTGGAGCGACCCAGTACTTC.

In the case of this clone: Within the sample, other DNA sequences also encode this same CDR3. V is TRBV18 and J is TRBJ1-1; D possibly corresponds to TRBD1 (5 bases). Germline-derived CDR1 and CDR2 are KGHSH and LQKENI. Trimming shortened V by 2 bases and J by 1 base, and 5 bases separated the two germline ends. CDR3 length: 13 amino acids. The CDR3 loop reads CASSPGGNTEAFF. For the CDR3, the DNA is TGTGCCAGCTCACCAGGGGGGAACACTGAAGCTTTCTTT. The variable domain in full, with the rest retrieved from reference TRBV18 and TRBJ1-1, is NAGVMQNPRHLVRRRGQEARLRCSPMKGHSHVYWYRQLPEEGLKFMVYLQKENIIDESGMPKERFSAEFPKEGPSILRIQQVVRGDSAAYFCASSPGGNTEAFFGQGTRLTVV.

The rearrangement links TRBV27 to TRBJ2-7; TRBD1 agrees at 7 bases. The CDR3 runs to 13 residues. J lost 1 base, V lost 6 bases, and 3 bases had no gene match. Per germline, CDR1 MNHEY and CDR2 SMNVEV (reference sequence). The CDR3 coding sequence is TGTGCCAGCAGATCGGGACAGTCCTACGAGCAGTACTTC. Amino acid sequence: CASRSGQSYEQYF.

CDR3 sequence: CASRNSGDQPQHF. CDR3 nucleotides: TGTGCCAGCAGGAATTCAGGGGATCAGCCCCAGCATTTT. The V gene is TRBV12-3 or TRBV12-4, the J gene TRBJ1-5, with D possibly matching TRBD1 (6 bases). Trimming removed 6 bases from V and 5 bases from J, with 11 bases in between. The CDR3 is made up of 13 amino acids.

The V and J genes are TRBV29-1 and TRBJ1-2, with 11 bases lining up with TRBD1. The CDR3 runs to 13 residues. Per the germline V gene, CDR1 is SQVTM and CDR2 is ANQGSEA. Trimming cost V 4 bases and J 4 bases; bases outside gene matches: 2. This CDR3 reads CSVGTGGAYGYTF. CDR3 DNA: TGCAGCGTTGGGACAGGGGGCGCCTATGGCTACACCTTC.

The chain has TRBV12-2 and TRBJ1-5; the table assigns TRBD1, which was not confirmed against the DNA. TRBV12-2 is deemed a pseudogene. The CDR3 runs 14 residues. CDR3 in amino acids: CASRYDRGHQPQHF. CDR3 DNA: TGTGCAAGTCGCTACGACAGGGGACATCAGCCCCAGCATTTT.

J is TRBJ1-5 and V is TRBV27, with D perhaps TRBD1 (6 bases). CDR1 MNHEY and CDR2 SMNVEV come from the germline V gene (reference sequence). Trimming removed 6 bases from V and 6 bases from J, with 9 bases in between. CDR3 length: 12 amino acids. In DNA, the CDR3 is TGTGCCAGCAGGGGGGCAGGTCAGCCCCAGCATTTT. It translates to CASRGAGQPQHF.